The clone carrying this TCR beta chain was counted at least ten times. Its cognate antigen is unknown. The data derive from a study of identical twins. Whole-study findings and limits: The abundant beta clonotypes from cord blood had fewer insertions, and memory repertoires had none of this. The models gave estimates that fell short of the out-of-frame TCR alpha sharing seen in monozygotic twins. Out-of-frame alpha sequences shared between twins exhibited an excess of low generation probability. Researchers reported weaker excess twin sharing in beta out-of-frame sequences.

TCRdb re-called the 5' RACE reads with MiXCR, one entry per CDR3 protein. The table includes about 240,000 distinct CDR3 sequences, more than 9% detected once. V lost 4 bases and J lost 4, with 14 bases in between. The V gene's germline CDR1 is SGHRS and CDR2 YFSETQ. The CDR3 spans 15 residues. This TCR came from a man aged 50 to 59 in good health. The sample consisted of memory T cells sorted from blood. The V and J genes are TRBV5-1 and TRBJ2-2; D might be TRBD1 (6 bases). CDR3 DNA sequence: TGCGCCAGCAGCGTTGGACAGTCGGGCACCGGGGAGCTGTTTTTT. Protein: CASSVGQSGTGELFF.